This TCR beta chain was documented in a study of blood T cell repertoires in COVID-19. This clone has a single count. Produced via immunoSEQ multiplex PCR; TCRdb's table is partial and in-frame only. Of around 200,000 clones in the sample, 80% are singletons; the top ten hold less than 8%. From germline, CDR1 is LGHDT and CDR2 YNNKEL (reference sequence). The CDR3 covers 12 residues. Trimming removed 5 bases from V and 4 bases from J, with 9 bases in between. Sample: PBMCs or T cells enriched from blood (not recorded which). This clonotype was sampled from a woman aged 40 to 50 with acute COVID-19. The chain is built from TRBV3-1 (or the pseudogene TRBV3-2) and TRBJ2-7; D is undetermined. CDR3 in DNA: TGTGCCAGCAGCGAGAGGTGGTACGAGCAGTACTTC. It codes for CASSERWYEQYF.